The rows below give T cell receptor beta chains drawn from one sample of a study of monozygotic twins with inflammatory bowel disease. Using the 5' RACE reads, TCRdb records one entry per CDR3 protein without DNA. The ten top clones account for 2.4%, within a sample of about 160,000 distinct CDR3 sequences. The sequencing input was blood. The source of these receptors is a human donor with ulcerative colitis or Crohn's disease, or a healthy co-twin of an affected twin (not recorded which). Each CDR3 is given with its conserved first and last residue.

>TRBV5-1|TRBJ2-5
CASSLVVREGETQYF
>TRBV5-1|TRBJ2-7
CASSDEALNRGTYEQYF
>TRBV12-3/TRBV12-4|TRBJ1-5
CASSFIQGGNQPQHF
>TRBV20-1|TRBJ1-2
CSARDARGEITFYGYTF
>TRBV27|TRBJ2-1
CASGGTTTSGIINEQFF
>TRBV21-1|TRBJ2-7
CAAEGQGRTSYEQYF
>TRBV7-8|TRBJ2-2
CACSIGDRVTGELFF
>TRBV7-9|TRBJ2-4
CASSLASTMQYF
>TRBV20-1|TRBJ1-2
CSARIRGYGYTF
>TRBV5-1|TRBJ2-1
CASRPVGSSYNEQFF
>TRBV7-8|TRBJ1-2
CASSLLQGASYGYTF
>TRBV7-9|TRBJ2-3
CASSLVAGTADTQYF
>TRBV12-3/TRBV12-4|TRBJ2-3
CASSFARADTQYF
>TRBV19|TRBJ2-5
CASSSWTKGETQYF
>TRBV4-2|TRBJ2-3
CASSQELGFTDTQYF
>TRBV7-3|TRBJ2-7
CASSLTDGEQYF
>TRBV7-6|TRBJ2-7
CASGRGYEQYF
>TRBV5-1|TRBJ1-2
CASSFGQGGYGYTF
>TRBV6-5|TRBJ2-1
CASSYSGQGGNEQFF
>TRBV20-1|TRBJ2-1
CSASRGPNEQFF
>TRBV5-6|TRBJ2-1
CASSLRDRDNEQFF
>TRBV9|TRBJ2-2
CASTPQTGTGPTGELFF
>TRBV7-2|TRBJ2-1
CASSLSSGDYNEQFF
>TRBV20-1|TRBJ2-5
CSEKREGLETQYF
>TRBV11-1|TRBJ2-3
CASSLDGSGGMSTDTQYF
>TRBV7-2|TRBJ2-2
CASSLGAGWAGELFF
>TRBV12-3/TRBV12-4|TRBJ2-2
CASSLYARGVPGELFF
>TRBV6-1|TRBJ2-3
CASSETRTSAHTDTQYF
>TRBV5-1|TRBJ2-7
CASSLKDRGNDEQYF
>TRBV2|TRBJ2-6
CASSDRDRAGANVLTF
>TRBV6-2/TRBV6-3|TRBJ2-3
CASSSRTSRHTQYF
>TRBV5-1|TRBJ1-1
CASSIGTGAMNTEAFF